One and the same sample provided the 32 T cell receptor beta chains below, sequenced in a study of read filtering for tumor transcriptome and immune sequencing. The library was built from roughly 400 ng RNA with molecular barcoded adaptors for alpha/delta and beta/gamma chains. From the reads, TCRdb called clonotypes with MiXCR, one entry per CDR3 protein. The data show around 130,000 distinct CDR3 sequences, with less than 15% seen just once and roughly 7.6% held by the top ten. Sequences were obtained from a population of CD138-negative cells sorted from bone marrow. The receptors here all came from a donor aged 40 or over with multiple myeloma.

This clonotype was counted a few times. V gene TRBV5-6 combines with J gene TRBJ1-5, with TRBD1 as a possible D gene (5 bases). CDR3 length equals 14 residues. Germline V CDR1 and CDR2: SGHDT, YYEEEE. The V and J ends lost 1 base and 7 bases respectively, with 12 bases between them. CDR3 region: CASSLRGAHQPQHF. The CDR3 bases are TGTGCCAGCAGCTTGAGAGGGGCACACCAGCCCCAGCATTTT.

This clonotype has ten or more counts. The V gene is TRBV12-5, the J gene TRBJ2-1, with D unresolved. The ends were cut back, 3 bases at V and 1 base at J, with 16 bases in the middle. The CDR3 contains 17 residues. CDR1 and CDR2 from the germline V gene are LGHNT and FRNRAP. In DNA, the CDR3 is TGTGCTAGTGGTTTCCAAATCCCAGGCCCTTCCTACAATGAGCAGTTCTTC. It is translated as CASGFQIPGPSYNEQFF.

The chain recombines TRBV18 with TRBJ2-3; D gene ambiguous. Trimming stripped 6 bases from V and 4 bases from J, with 8 bases between. Germline V gene lookup returns CDR1 KGHSH and CDR2 LQKENI. This CDR3 region has 12 residues. CDR3 nucleotide sequence: TGTGCCAGCTCGTCCCGACCAGATACGCAGTATTTT. Amino acid sequence: CASSSRPDTQYF.

This clonotype was picked up many times. The chain has TRBV7-2 and TRBJ2-7, with D perhaps TRBD2 (7 bases). Trimming removed 6 bases from V and 5 bases from J, with 14 bases in between. This CDR3 is built from 13 residues. The germline V gene has CDR1 SGHTA and CDR2 FQGNSA. CDR3 sequence reads: CASRREGDDEQYF. CDR3 nucleotide sequence: TGTGCCAGCAGGAGGGAGGGGGACGACGAGCAGTACTTC.

The rearrangement links TRBV7-3 to TRBJ2-3; D gene ambiguous. The CDR3 sequence is 14 residues long. V lost 0 bases and J lost 4, with 8 bases in between. In germline, CDR1 is SGHTA, CDR2 FQGTGA. The CDR3 loop reads CASSLTPRADTQYF. CDR3 DNA: TGTGCCAGCAGCTTAACACCCCGAGCAGATACGCAGTATTTT.

Remarks on this clonotype: This sequence is one base from a far larger clone and is likely a read error. The chain carries TRBV7-3 and TRBJ2-1; D remains ambiguous. The CDR3 consists of 13 residues. Germline CDR1 SGHTA, CDR2 FQGTGA. CDR3 sequence reads: CASSQDFYNKQFF. The DNA of the CDR3 is TGCGCCAGCAGCCAAGACTTCTACAATAAGCAGTTCTTC.

This clonotype was detected many times. V is TRBV20-1 and J is TRBJ1-5, with 7 bases that match TRBD1. This CDR3 has 15 amino acids. Germline loops: CDR1 DFQATT, CDR2 SNEGSKA (reference sequence). V shed 3 bases and J 6 bases; nucleotides not matched to a gene: 11. The DNA for the CDR3 is TGCAGTGCTAGTCCAGGAGGGACAGTGGGTCAGCCCCAGCATTTT. It is translated as CSASPGGTVGQPQHF.

This clonotype was counted at least ten times. The chain recombines TRBV5-6 with TRBJ1-1, with 10 bases fitting TRBD1. The CDR3 is 20 residues long. Germline CDR1 and CDR2: SGHDT and YYEEEE. The V and J ends lost 1 base and 4 bases, in that order; junction bases with no gene match: 19. For the CDR3, the DNA is TGTGCCAGCAGCTTGATCGTCCCGTTGACGACAGGGGGCGTAGGCACTGAAGCTTTCTTT. This translates into CASSLIVPLTTGGVGTEAFF.

The sample holds a few counts of this clonotype. The rearrangement joins TRBV10-3 to TRBJ2-5, with TRBD2 matching 10 bases. Germline CDR1 is ENHRY and CDR2 is SYGVKD. The CDR3 runs 17 residues. The J segment lost 5 bases and the V segment lost 2 bases, leaving 11 bases of the junction unmatched. In DNA form, the CDR3 reads TGTGCCATCAGTGAGACGACGAGCGGGAGGGGAATGGAGACCCAGTACTTC. Translation gives CAISETTSGRGMETQYF.

Ten or more counts support this clonotype. CDR3 sequence: CSVEARTSGSSYEQFF. In nucleotides, the CDR3 is TGCAGCGTTGAGGCGAGGACTAGCGGGAGTAGCTATGAGCAGTTCTTC. The V gene is TRBV29-1, the J gene TRBJ2-1, with TRBD2 matching 13 bases. CDR3 length: 16 amino acids. Germline V gives CDR1 SQVTM, CDR2 ANQGSEA. Losses at the gene ends were 3 bases for V and 8 bases for J; bases not matched to a gene: 10.

This clonotype was seen repeatedly, ten times or more. The V call is TRBV20-1, the J call TRBJ2-7; TRBD1 is a possible D gene (5 bases). This CDR3 contains 13 residues. Trimming cost V 1 base and J 3 bases, with 10 bases left between them. CDR1 is DFQATT, CDR2 SNEGSKA, per germline (reference sequence). The CDR3 DNA reads as TGCAGTGCTAGAGGGGGCAGAGTCTACGAGCAGTACTTC. Protein sequence: CSARGGRVYEQYF.

This clonotype has a count of ten or more. The chain joins TRBV6-1 to TRBJ2-3; 8 bases line up with TRBD1. Trimming took 7 bases from V and 1 from J; bases not matched to a gene: 7. Per germline, CDR1 MNHNS and CDR2 SASEGT. This CDR3 is 15 amino acids long. CDR3 sequence reads: CASINDRGGTDTQYF. The CDR3, as DNA: TGTGCCAGCATAAACGACAGGGGAGGCACAGATACGCAGTATTTT.

The sample holds many counts of this clonotype. The chain recombines TRBV9 with TRBJ2-5; TRBD2 matches 8 bases. From germline, CDR1 is SGDLS and CDR2 YYNGEE. J gave up 1 base and V 2 bases, and 10 bases lay outside the gene matches. This CDR3 is built from 17 residues. The CDR3 bases are TGTGCCAGCAGCGTTGGTACGGCGGGAGGCCTCCAAGAGACCCAGTACTTC. It translates to CASSVGTAGGLQETQYF.

V usage is TRBV5-1 and J usage is TRBJ2-5; 10 nucleotides align to TRBD1. The CDR3 length is 17 residues. Germline CDR1 reads SGHRS; CDR2 reads YFSETQ. Trimming cost V 6 bases and J 4 bases; bases outside gene matches: 15. CDR3 sequence reads: CASILDAPGQGTETQYF. As DNA, the CDR3 is TGCGCCAGCATCCTCGACGCACCGGGACAGGGGACAGAGACCCAGTACTTC.

About this clonotype itself: A read error is possible here, since a much larger clone lies one base away. The chain employs TRBV7-9 and TRBJ2-7; tentatively, D is TRBD2 (5 bases). Between the trimmed V and J ends, which lost 3 bases and 3 bases, there was a span of 6 bases. CDR1 and CDR2 (germline): SEHNR, FQNEAQ (reference sequence). The CDR3 length is 12 residues. CDR3 sequence: CASSFDYYEQYF. The CDR3 bases are TGTGCCAGCAGCTTCGACTACTACGAGCAGTACTTC.

The chain couples TRBV20-1 to TRBJ2-7; D assignment may be TRBD1 or TRBD2 (5 bases each). The CDR3 covers 12 residues. With 6 bases removed from V and 0 bases from J, the gap between germline ends came to 9 bases. Germline V lookup: CDR1 DFQATT, CDR2 SNEGSKA (reference sequence). The CDR3 region is CSAGDHSYEQYF. In nucleotides, the CDR3 is TGCAGTGCCGGGGACCACTCCTACGAGCAGTACTTC.

This clonotype was detected only a few times. A much more abundant neighbour one base away suggests this may be a read error. V usage is TRBV29-1 and J usage is TRBJ1-4; D remains unclear. This CDR3 has 16 amino acids. Germline CDR1 and CDR2: SQVTM and ANQGSEA. The CDR3 DNA reads TGCAGCGTTGAAGATCTGGGCAGTGCAACTAATGAAAAACGGTTTTTT. Translating gives CSVEDLGSATNEKRFF.

The chain joins TRBV11-3 to TRBJ2-3, with 12 bases aligning to TRBD2. Germline V lookup: CDR1 SGHNT, CDR2 YENEEA. This CDR3 contains 18 residues. V dropped 5 bases and J dropped 3; count of bases not matched to a gene: 12. The CDR3 loop reads CASSPGALGTSGTDTQYF. The CDR3 DNA reads TGTGCCAGCAGCCCAGGGGCTCTCGGGACTAGCGGGACAGATACGCAGTATTTT. The full variable domain, its missing parts supplied by reference TRBV11-3 and TRBJ2-3, is EAGVVQSPRYKIIEKKQPVAFWCNPISGHNTLYWYLQNLGQGPELLIRYENEEAVDDSQLPKDRFSAERLKGVDSTLKIQPAELGDSAVYLCASSPGALGTSGTDTQYFGPGTRLTVL.

Turning to this clonotype: A much bigger clone sits one base away, suggesting this may be a read error. The chain has TRBV6-5 and TRBJ1-1; D unresolved. Germline V lookup: CDR1 MNHEY, CDR2 SVGAGI. This CDR3 contains 16 residues. This chain's CDR3 is CASSNPRLEANIEAFF. CDR3 bases: TGTGCCAGCAGTAACCCCCGCCTGGAGGCGAACATTGAAGCTTTCTTT.

In the case of this clonotype: Because it lacks the conserved phenylalanine or tryptophan at the end, this CDR3 is likely a read error. The rearrangement links TRBV20-1 to TRBJ2-1; D gene uncertain. Trimming removed 0 bases from V and 7 bases from J, with 22 bases in between. Germline V lookup: CDR1 DFQATT, CDR2 SNEGSKA (reference sequence). This CDR3 region has 17 residues. The CDR3: CSARDVGVPPELNEQFL. In DNA, the CDR3 is TGCAGTGCTAGAGATGTAGGAGTTCCTCCGGAATTGAATGAGCAGTTCCTC.

The sample holds many counts of this clonotype. The V and J genes are TRBV7-9 and TRBJ2-2; weak D call: TRBD2 (6 bases). The V gene's germline CDR1 is SEHNR and CDR2 FQNEAQ (reference sequence). The CDR3 sequence is 15 residues long. Deletions cut 5 bases from V and 6 bases from J, with 16 bases between. CDR3 sequence: CASSPAGGTAGELFF. The CDR3 DNA is TGTGCCAGCAGCCCGGCGGGCGGGACGGCCGGGGAGCTGTTTTTT. The whole variable domain, remainder taken from reference TRBV7-9 and TRBJ2-2, is DTGVSQNPRHKITKRGQNVTFRCDPISEHNRLYWYRQTLGQGPEFLTYFQNEAQLEKSRLLSDRFSAERPKGSFSTLEIQRTEQGDSAMYLCASSPAGGTAGELFFGEGSRLTVL.

This clonotype was counted ten times or more. The chain is built from TRBV27 and TRBJ2-3; D not resolved. Per the germline V gene, CDR1 is MNHEY and CDR2 is SMNVEV (reference sequence). V was pared by 2 bases and J by 2 bases, with 11 bases between. The CDR3 length is 15 residues. The CDR3 loop reads CASSLGQIFTDTQYF. DNA for the CDR3: TGTGCCAGCAGTTTAGGTCAGATTTTCACAGATACGCAGTATTTT.

There are many counts of this clonotype. This rearrangement joins TRBV7-8 to TRBJ1-1, with 10 bases matching TRBD1. This CDR3 is built from 15 residues. V gave up 4 bases and J gave up 4 bases; unmatched junction bases: 6. Germline CDR1 and CDR2: SGHVS and FQNEAQ. CDR3 protein: CASSSSGTGATEAFF. As DNA, the CDR3 is TGTGCCAGCAGCTCCTCCGGGACAGGGGCCACTGAAGCTTTCTTT.

This clonotype was recorded many times. The V gene is TRBV20-1, the J gene TRBJ2-5, with D uncertain. CDR1 and CDR2 (germline): DFQATT, SNEGSKA (reference sequence). The CDR3 runs to 10 residues. Trimming removed 6 bases at V and 4 bases at J, with 6 bases between. CDR3 loop: CSALRETQYF. The CDR3 DNA is TGCAGTGCCTTAAGAGAGACCCAGTACTTC.

A few counts support this clonotype. The chain employs TRBV11-3 and TRBJ2-2; a possible D gene is TRBD2 (6 bases). The V end lost 0 bases, the J end lost 0 bases, and 14 bases lay between the germline ends. The CDR3 is made up of 18 amino acids. Germline V gene sequence: CDR1 SGHNT, CDR2 YENEEA. CDR3 sequence (DNA): TGTGCCAGCAGCTTAGATAGGCTAGCGCATTCGAACACCGGGGAGCTGTTTTTT. Translating it yields CASSLDRLAHSNTGELFF.

This clonotype was seen ten or more times. The chain carries TRBV4-1 and TRBJ1-1, with 8 positions matching TRBD1. Germline CDR1 is MGHRA and CDR2 is YSYEKL. The junction had 10 bases not matched to a gene; V was cut back by 4 bases and J by 6 bases. The CDR3 spans 15 residues. CDR3: CASSLDSGGKAEAFF. CDR3 bases: TGCGCCAGCAGCCTTGACTCAGGGGGCAAAGCTGAAGCTTTCTTT.

This clonotype was seen at least ten times. The rearrangement joins TRBV19 to TRBJ2-1; the D gene is possibly TRBD2 (7 bases). Deletions cut 5 bases from V and 3 bases from J, with 14 bases between. CDR3 size: 15 residues. Germline CDR1 reads LNHDA; CDR2 reads SQIVND (reference sequence). The CDR3 DNA is TGTGCCAGTAGTCGAGGGGGGACTAACTACAATGAGCAGTTCTTC. Encoded protein: CASSRGGTNYNEQFF.

This clonotype was seen more than once but under ten times. The chain links TRBV12-3 or TRBV12-4 to TRBJ2-6; TRBD1 agrees at 7 bases. V was clipped by 5 bases and J by 2 bases; unmatched bases: 3. This CDR3 has 15 amino acids. The CDR3 spells CASSNDRAGANVLTF. Here the CDR3 DNA reads TGTGCCAGCAGTAATGACAGGGCTGGGGCCAACGTCCTGACTTTC.

The sample holds many counts of this clonotype. The chain recombines TRBV4-1 with TRBJ2-5; 14 bases are a match to TRBD2. From germline, CDR1 is MGHRA and CDR2 YSYEKL. V shed 2 bases, J shed 6 bases, and the junction held 11 bases outside the gene matches. The CDR3 totals 18 residues. CDR3: CASSQTGTSGSGFKTQYF. The CDR3 nucleotides read TGCGCCAGCAGCCAAACGGGGACTAGCGGGAGTGGGTTCAAGACCCAGTACTTC.

In this sample, this clonotype turned up many times. V gene TRBV6-5 combines with J gene TRBJ2-7; D tentatively fits TRBD1 or TRBD2 (5 bases each). The CDR3 extends over 13 amino acids. CDR1 and CDR2 from the germline V gene are MNHEY and SVGAGI. V lost 6 bases and J lost 0, with 9 bases in between. The CDR3 protein is CASSGTVSYEQYF. Written as DNA, the CDR3 is TGTGCCAGCAGCGGGACGGTCTCCTACGAGCAGTACTTC.

This clonotype was counted at least ten times. In DNA form, the CDR3 reads TGTGCCAGCAGTTTAGGACAGGGGGCATGGGGCTACACCTTC. Translation gives CASSLGQGAWGYTF. The chain has TRBV12-3 or TRBV12-4 and TRBJ1-2; TRBD1 aligns across 10 bases. The CDR3 covers 14 residues. After removal of 1 base from V and 8 bases from J, the junction contained 4 bases not matched to a gene.

To note about this clonotype: Being one base from a much bigger clone, this may be a read error. The chain uses TRBV9 and TRBJ2-1; 8 bases are shared with TRBD2. Germline CDR1 SGDLS, CDR2 YYNGEE. Trimming cost V 5 bases and J 3 bases; bases outside gene matches: 16. This CDR3 region has 18 residues. This CDR3 reads CASSMDGGDGIFYNEQFF. The DNA for the CDR3 is TGTGCCAGCAGTATGGACGGGGGGGACGGGATCTTCTACAATGAGCAGTTCTTC.